Here is one TCR beta chain with its context. There are 14 residues in the CDR3. V gave up 1 base and J gave up 5 bases, with 12 bases separating them. CDR1 and CDR2 from the germline V gene are SEHNR and FQNEAQ (reference sequence). Using its own MiXCR run on the RT-PCR reads, TCRdb lists one record per CDR3 protein. The table shows about a million distinct CDR3 sequences, with around 17% occurring only once. This record comes from a study of patients and donors after allogeneic stem cell transplantation. The sequence was obtained from a human donor who was either an allogeneic HSCT recipient or a stem cell or donor lymphocyte infusion donor (not recorded which). It is not recorded whose cells these are; they may come from a transplant donor. Input material: blood, either unsorted or a sorted T cell fraction (not recorded which). This chain connects TRBV7-9 to TRBJ2-7, with D tentatively TRBD1 (5 bases). CDR3 in DNA: TGTGCCAGCAGCTTAGTGCGCAGGGCGGACGAGCAGTACTTC. It translates to CASSLVRRADEQYF.